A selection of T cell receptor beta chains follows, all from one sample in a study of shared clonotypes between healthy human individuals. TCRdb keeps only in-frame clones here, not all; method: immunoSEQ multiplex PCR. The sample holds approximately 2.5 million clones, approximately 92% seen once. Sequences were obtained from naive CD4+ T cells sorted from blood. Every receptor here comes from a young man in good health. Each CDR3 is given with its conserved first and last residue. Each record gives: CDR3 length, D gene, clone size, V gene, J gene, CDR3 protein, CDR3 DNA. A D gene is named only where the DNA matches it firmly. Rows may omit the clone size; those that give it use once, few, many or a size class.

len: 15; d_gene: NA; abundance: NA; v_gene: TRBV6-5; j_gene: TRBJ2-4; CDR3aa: CASSYDSGAAGIQYF; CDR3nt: TGTGCCAGCAGTTACGACAGTGGTGCGGCGGGCATTCAGTACTTC
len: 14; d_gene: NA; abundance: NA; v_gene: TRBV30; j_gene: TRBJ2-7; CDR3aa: CAWSSDFWGYEQYF; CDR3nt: TGTGCCTGGAGCTCGGACTTTTGGGGCTACGAGCAGTACTTC
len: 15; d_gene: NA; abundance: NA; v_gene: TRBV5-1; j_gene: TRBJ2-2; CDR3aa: CASSFSTGSTGELFF; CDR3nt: TGCGCCAGCAGCTTCTCGACAGGTAGCACCGGGGAGCTGTTTTTT
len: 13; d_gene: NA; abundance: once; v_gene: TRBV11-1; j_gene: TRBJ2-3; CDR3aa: CASSLESRDTQYF; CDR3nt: TGTGCCAGCAGCTTAGAGAGTCGAGATACGCAGTATTTT
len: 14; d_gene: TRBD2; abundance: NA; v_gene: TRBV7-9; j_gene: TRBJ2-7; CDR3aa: CASSLEGLAGEQYF; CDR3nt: TGTGCCAGCAGCTTAGAAGGACTAGCGGGAGAGCAGTACTTC
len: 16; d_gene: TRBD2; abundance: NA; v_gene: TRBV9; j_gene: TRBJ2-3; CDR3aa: CASSDGLAKTTDTQYF; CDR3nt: TGTGCCAGCAGCGATGGACTAGCGAAGACCACAGATACGCAGTATTTT
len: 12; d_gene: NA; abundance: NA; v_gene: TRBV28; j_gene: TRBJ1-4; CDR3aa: CASRPTNEKLFF; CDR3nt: TGTGCCAGCAGACCAACTAATGAAAAACTGTTTTTT
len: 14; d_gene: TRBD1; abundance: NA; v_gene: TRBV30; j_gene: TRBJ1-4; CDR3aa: CAWSWDSYNEKLFF; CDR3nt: TGTGCCTGGAGTTGGGACAGCTATAATGAAAAACTGTTTTTT
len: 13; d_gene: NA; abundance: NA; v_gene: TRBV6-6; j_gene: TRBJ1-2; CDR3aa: CASSEGRNYGYTF; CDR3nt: TGTGCCAGCAGTGAGGGACGCAACTATGGCTACACCTTC
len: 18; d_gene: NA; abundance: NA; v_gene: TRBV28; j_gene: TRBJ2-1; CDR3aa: CASSLWRGGGSSYNEQFF; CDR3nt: TGTGCCAGCAGTTTATGGCGTGGCGGAGGGAGCTCCTACAATGAGCAGTTCTTC
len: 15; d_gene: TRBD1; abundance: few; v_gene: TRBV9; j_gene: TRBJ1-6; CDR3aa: CASSPGQSLNSPLHF; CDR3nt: TGTGCCAGCAGCCCGGGACAGTCTTTAAATTCACCCCTCCACTTT